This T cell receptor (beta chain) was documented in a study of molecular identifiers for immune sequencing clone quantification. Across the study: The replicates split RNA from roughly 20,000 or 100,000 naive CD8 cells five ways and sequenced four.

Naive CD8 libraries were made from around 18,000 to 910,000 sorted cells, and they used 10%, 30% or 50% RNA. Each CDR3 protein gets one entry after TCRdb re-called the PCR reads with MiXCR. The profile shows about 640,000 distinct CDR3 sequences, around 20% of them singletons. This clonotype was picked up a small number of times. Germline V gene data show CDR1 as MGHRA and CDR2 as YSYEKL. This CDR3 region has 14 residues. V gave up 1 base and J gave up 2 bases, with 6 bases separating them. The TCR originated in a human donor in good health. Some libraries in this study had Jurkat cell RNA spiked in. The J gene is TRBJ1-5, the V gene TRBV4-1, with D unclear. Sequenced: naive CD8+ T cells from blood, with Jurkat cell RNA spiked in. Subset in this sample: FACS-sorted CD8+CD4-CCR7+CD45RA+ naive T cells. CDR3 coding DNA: TGCGCCAGCAGCCAAGCCAGCGGCAATCAGCCCCAGCATTTT. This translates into CASSQASGNQPQHF.